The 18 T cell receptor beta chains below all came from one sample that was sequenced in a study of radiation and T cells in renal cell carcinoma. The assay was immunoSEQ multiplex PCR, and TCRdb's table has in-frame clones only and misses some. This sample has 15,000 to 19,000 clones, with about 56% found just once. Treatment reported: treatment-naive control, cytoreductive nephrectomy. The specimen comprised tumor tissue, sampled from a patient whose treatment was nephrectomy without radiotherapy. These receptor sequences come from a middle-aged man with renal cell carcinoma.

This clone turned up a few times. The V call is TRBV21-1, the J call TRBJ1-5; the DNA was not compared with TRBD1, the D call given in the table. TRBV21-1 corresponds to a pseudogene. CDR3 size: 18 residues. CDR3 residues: CASSDQTGYGDSNQPQHF. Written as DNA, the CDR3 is TGTGCCAGCAGCGACCAGACAGGGTACGGTGATAGCAATCAGCCCCAGCATTTT.

CDR3 amino acids: CASSLGTGTSTDTQYF. The CDR3 DNA reads as TGTGCCAGCAGCTTAGGGACAGGGACCAGTACAGATACGCAGTATTTT. The chain carries TRBV7-9 and TRBJ2-3; TRBD1 agrees at 8 bases. Germline CDR1 and CDR2: SEHNR and FQNEAQ (reference sequence). The CDR3 is 16 residues long. Trimming removed 1 base from V and 3 bases from J; junction bases left unmatched: 6.

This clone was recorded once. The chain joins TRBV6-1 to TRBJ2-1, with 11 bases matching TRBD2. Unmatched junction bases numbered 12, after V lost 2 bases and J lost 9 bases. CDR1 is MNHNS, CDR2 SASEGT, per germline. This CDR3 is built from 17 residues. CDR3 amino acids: CASSENLGLAVQVEQFF. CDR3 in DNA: TGTGCCAGCAGTGAAAATTTGGGACTAGCGGTACAGGTTGAGCAGTTCTTC.

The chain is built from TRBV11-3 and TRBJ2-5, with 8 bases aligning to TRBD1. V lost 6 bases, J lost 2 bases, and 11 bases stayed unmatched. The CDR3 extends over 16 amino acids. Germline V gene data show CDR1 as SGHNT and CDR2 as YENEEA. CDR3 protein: CASSPRTGSGQETQYF. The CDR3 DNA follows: TGTGCCAGCAGTCCGAGGACAGGGTCGGGACAAGAGACCCAGTACTTC.

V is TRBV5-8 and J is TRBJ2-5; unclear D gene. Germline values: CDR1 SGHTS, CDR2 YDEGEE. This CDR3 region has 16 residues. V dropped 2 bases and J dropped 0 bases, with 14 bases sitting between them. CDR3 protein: CASSFLAGSYQETQYF. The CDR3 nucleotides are TGTGCCAGCAGCTTCTTGGCAGGATCGTACCAAGAGACCCAGTACTTC.

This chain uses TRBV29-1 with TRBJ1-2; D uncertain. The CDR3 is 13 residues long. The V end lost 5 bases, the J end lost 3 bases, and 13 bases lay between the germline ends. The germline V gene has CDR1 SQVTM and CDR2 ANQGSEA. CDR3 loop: CSVQAASHYGYTF. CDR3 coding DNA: TGCAGCGTTCAAGCGGCCAGCCACTATGGCTACACCTTC.

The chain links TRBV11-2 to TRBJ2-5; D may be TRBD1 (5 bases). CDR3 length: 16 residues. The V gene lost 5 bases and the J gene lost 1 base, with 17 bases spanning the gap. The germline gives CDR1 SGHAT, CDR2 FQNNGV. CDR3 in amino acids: CASSVVQDLLQETQYF. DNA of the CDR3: TGTGCCAGCAGCGTAGTACAGGATCTGCTCCAAGAGACCCAGTACTTC.

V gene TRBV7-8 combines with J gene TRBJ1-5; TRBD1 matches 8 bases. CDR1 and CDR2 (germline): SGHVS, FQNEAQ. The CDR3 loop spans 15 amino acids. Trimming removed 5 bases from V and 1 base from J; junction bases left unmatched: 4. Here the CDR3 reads CASSDRGRSNQPQHF. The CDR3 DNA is TGTGCCAGCAGCGACAGGGGTAGGAGCAATCAGCCCCAGCATTTT.

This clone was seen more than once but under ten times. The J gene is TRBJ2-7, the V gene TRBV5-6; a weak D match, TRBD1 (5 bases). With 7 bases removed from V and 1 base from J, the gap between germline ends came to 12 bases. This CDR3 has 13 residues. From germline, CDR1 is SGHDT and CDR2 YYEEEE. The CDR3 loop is CASAFTGSYEQYF. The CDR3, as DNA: TGTGCCAGCGCCTTCACAGGTTCCTACGAGCAGTACTTC.

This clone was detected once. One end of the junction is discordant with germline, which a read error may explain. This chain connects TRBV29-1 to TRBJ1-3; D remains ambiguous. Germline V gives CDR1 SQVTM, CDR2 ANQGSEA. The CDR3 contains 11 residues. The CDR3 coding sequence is TGCAGCGTTGAAGCGGCGCAGGTGAGGGATTTT. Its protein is CSVEAAQVRDF.

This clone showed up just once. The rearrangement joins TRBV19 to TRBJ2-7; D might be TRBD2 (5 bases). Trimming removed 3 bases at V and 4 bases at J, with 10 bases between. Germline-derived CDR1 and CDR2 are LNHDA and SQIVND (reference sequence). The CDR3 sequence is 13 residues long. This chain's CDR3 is CASSIGRTYEQYF. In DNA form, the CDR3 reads TGTGCCAGTAGTATCGGACGGACTTACGAGCAGTACTTC.

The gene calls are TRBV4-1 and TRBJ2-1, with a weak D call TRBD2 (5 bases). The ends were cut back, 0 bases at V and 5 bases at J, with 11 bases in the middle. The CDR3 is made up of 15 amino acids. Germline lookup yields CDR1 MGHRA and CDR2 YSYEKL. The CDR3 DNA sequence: TGCGCCAGCAGCCAAGAGGGAACTAGGGACAATGAGCAGTTCTTC. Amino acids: CASSQEGTRDNEQFF.

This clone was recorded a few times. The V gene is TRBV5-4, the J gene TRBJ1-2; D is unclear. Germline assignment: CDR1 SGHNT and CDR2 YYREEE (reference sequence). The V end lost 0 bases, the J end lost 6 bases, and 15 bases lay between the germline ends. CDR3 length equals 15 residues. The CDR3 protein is CASSLGFGPRDGYTF. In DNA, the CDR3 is TGTGCCAGCAGCTTGGGCTTTGGCCCGAGGGATGGCTACACCTTC.

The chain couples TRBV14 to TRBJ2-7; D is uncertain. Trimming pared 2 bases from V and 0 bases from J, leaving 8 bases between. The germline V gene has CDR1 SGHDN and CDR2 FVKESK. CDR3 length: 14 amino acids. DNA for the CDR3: TGTGCCAGCAGCCAATTCCTGGGCTCCTACGAGCAGTACTTC. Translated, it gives CASSQFLGSYEQYF.

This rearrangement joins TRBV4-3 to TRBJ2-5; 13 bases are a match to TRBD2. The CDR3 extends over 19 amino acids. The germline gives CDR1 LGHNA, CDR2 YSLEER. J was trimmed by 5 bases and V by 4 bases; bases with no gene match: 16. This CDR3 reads CASSLSGLAGLGWGETQYF. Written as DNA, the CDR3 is TGCGCCAGCAGCCTATCGGGACTAGCGGGGTTGGGTTGGGGGGAGACCCAGTACTTC.

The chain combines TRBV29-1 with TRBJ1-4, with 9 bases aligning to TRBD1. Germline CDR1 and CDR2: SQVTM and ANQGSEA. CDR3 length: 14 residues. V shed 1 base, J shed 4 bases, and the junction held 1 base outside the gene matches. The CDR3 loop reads CSVEGTGDNEKLFF. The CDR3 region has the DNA TGCAGCGTTGAAGGGACAGGGGATAATGAAAAACTGTTTTTT.

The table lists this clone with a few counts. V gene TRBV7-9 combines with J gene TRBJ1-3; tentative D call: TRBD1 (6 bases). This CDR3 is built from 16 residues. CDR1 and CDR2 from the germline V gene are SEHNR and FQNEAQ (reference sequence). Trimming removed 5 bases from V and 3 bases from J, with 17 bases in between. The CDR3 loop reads CASSQGGGRYGNTIYF. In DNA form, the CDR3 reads TGTGCCAGCAGCCAAGGCGGGGGGCGATATGGAAACACCATATATTTT. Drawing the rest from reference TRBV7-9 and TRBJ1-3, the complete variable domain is DTGVSQNPRHKITKRGQNVTFRCDPISEHNRLYWYRQTLGQGPEFLTYFQNEAQLEKSRLLSDRFSAERPKGSFSTLEIQRTEQGDSAMYLCASSQGGGRYGNTIYFGEGSWLTVV.

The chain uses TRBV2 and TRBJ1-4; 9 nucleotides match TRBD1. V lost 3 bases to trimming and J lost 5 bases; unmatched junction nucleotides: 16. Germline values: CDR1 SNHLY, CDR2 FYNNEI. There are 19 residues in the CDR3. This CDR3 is CASSDGTGIGSALNEKLFF. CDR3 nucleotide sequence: TGTGCCAGCAGTGATGGGACAGGGATCGGTTCCGCCTTGAATGAAAAACTGTTTTTT.